These T cell receptor beta chains were read from a single sample in a study of cytomegalovirus exposure and HLA in healthy donors. TCRdb's table, derived via immunoSEQ multiplex PCR, lists solely in-frame clones and lacks some. The sample lists hundreds of thousands of clones; roughly 88% were seen once. The sample consisted of PBMCs. These receptors originate from a woman in her 30s in good health and CMV-seropositive. Both conserved end residues are part of each CDR3. The order of the fields is J gene, V gene, clone size, D gene, CDR3 protein, CDR3 DNA. A D gene is named only where the DNA matches it firmly. Clone size is given for some rows only: seen once, a few or many times, or a class if the clone is expanded.

J: TRBJ2-7; V: TRBV2; size: NA; D: NA; CDR3: CASSEGVTYEQYF; DNA: TGTGCCAGCAGTGAAGGGGTAACCTACGAGCAGTACTTC
J: TRBJ1-5; V: TRBV2; size: NA; D: NA; CDR3: CASTRGSNQPQHF; DNA: TGTGCCAGCACACGAGGGAGCAATCAGCCCCAGCATTTT
J: TRBJ1-3; V: TRBV15; size: NA; D: NA; CDR3: CATSREQDSSGNTIYF; DNA: TGTGCCACCAGCAGAGAGCAGGACAGCTCTGGAAACACCATATATTTT
J: TRBJ2-1; V: TRBV7-3; size: NA; D: NA; CDR3: CASSSPARGPNEQFF; DNA: TGTGCCAGCAGCTCCCCGGCCCGAGGCCCTAATGAGCAGTTCTTC
J: TRBJ1-2; V: TRBV29-1; size: few; D: NA; CDR3: CSVVEGVYGYTF; DNA: TGCAGCGTTGTTGAGGGGGTCTATGGCTACACCTTC
J: TRBJ2-7; V: TRBV11-2; size: NA; D: TRBD1; CDR3: CASSLAGGSYEQYF; DNA: TGTGCCAGCAGCTTAGCAGGGGGCAGTTACGAGCAGTACTTC
J: TRBJ2-7; V: TRBV19; size: once; D: NA; CDR3: CASSIEGQNYEQYF; DNA: TGTGCCAGTAGTATCGAGGGGCAGAACTACGAGCAGTACTTC
J: TRBJ2-5; V: TRBV11-3; size: NA; D: TRBD1; CDR3: CASSYGTGVETQYF; DNA: TGTGCCAGCAGCTACGGTACAGGGGTAGAGACCCAGTACTTC
J: TRBJ1-2; V: TRBV4-3; size: NA; D: NA; CDR3: CASSQGDTTDYGYTF; DNA: TGCGCCAGCAGCCAAGGGGACACGACTGACTATGGCTACACCTTC
J: TRBJ1-1; V: TRBV5-1; size: NA; D: NA; CDR3: CASSLPGTEAFF; DNA: TGCGCCAGCAGCTTGCCCGGAACCGAAGCTTTCTTT
J: TRBJ2-7; V: TRBV7-2; size: NA; D: NA; CDR3: CASSLGVRSYEQYF; DNA: TGTGCCAGCAGCTTAGGGGTGCGCTCCTACGAGCAGTACTTC
J: TRBJ2-7; V: TRBV2; size: NA; D: NA; CDR3: CASSEENYYEQYF; DNA: TGTGCCAGCAGTGAAGAAAACTACTACGAGCAGTACTTC